What follows are 6 T cell receptor beta chains derived from one specimen sequenced in a study of blood T cell repertoires in COVID-19. Repertoires were generated with immunoSEQ multiplex PCR, while TCRdb's copy carries only in-frame clones and drops some. The data hold under 45,000 clones, with more than 80% observed a single time. The sequenced sample was peripheral blood. These receptors were obtained from a man aged 55 to 70 with active or convalescent COVID-19.

The chain employs TRBV28 and TRBJ2-6, with unresolved D. The V gene's germline CDR1 is MDHEN and CDR2 SYDVKM. V was clipped by 2 bases and J by 2 bases, with 4 bases between them. The CDR3 spans 14 residues. In DNA form, the CDR3 reads TGTGCCAGCAGTTTACGGGCTGGGGCCAACGTCCTGACTTTC. Encoded protein: CASSLRAGANVLTF.

The genes are TRBV4-1 and TRBJ2-2, with 12 bases lining up with TRBD1. Germline trimming cut 3 bases from V and 4 bases from J; bases unmatched to any gene: 3. The CDR3 extends over 16 amino acids. Germline V gene lookup returns CDR1 MGHRA and CDR2 YSYEKL. The CDR3 here is CASSHGDRGRTGELFF. In DNA form, the CDR3 reads TGCGCCAGCAGCCACGGGGACAGGGGGCGCACCGGGGAGCTGTTTTTT.

The genes are TRBV19 and TRBJ1-2, with D possibly being TRBD1 (5 bases). Per germline, CDR1 LNHDA and CDR2 SQIVND (reference sequence). Trimming removed 4 bases at V and 3 bases at J, with 9 bases between. This CDR3 has 13 residues. CDR3 loop: CASSRGEYYGYTF. The CDR3 DNA is TGTGCCAGTAGTAGGGGGGAGTACTATGGCTACACCTTC. Full variable domain (rest looked up from reference TRBV19 and TRBJ1-2): DGGITQSPKYLFRKEGQNVTLSCEQNLNHDAMYWYRQDPGQGLRLIYYSQIVNDFQKGDIAEGYSVSREKKESFPLTVTSAQKNPTAFYLCASSRGEYYGYTFGSGTRLTVV.

This clone was recorded a few times. J is TRBJ1-4 and V is TRBV24-1, with 7 bases identical to TRBD1. The V gene end was trimmed by 4 bases and the J gene end by 2 bases; junction bases not matched to a gene: 15. CDR3 size: 19 residues. Looked up from germline, CDR1 is KGHDR and CDR2 is SFDVKD. DNA of the CDR3: TGTGCCACCAGTGAAGCCGGGACAGAGCCCGCTGCGACTAATGAAAAACTGTTTTTT. Translation: CATSEAGTEPAATNEKLFF.

The chain employs TRBV28 and TRBJ2-3, with no clear D. Germline values: CDR1 MDHEN, CDR2 SYDVKM. This CDR3 has 13 residues. Trimming cost V 6 bases and J 5 bases, with 12 bases left between them. The CDR3 region is CASRRRLRDTQYF. The CDR3 DNA follows: TGTGCCAGCAGGCGCCGTTTGCGAGATACGCAGTATTTT.

This clone came up once. V gene TRBV6-5 combines with J gene TRBJ2-1; 8 nucleotides line up with TRBD2. This CDR3 is 15 amino acids long. Looked up from germline, CDR1 is MNHEY and CDR2 is SVGAGI. After removal of 1 base from V and 12 bases from J, the junction contained 11 bases not matched to a gene. The DNA for the CDR3 is TGTGCCAGCAGTTACTTTATCGGGGGGGCGGCTCGGCAGTTCTTC. As protein: CASSYFIGGAARQFF.